Detailed here is one TCR beta chain. Which cohort a participant joined came from the clinical history participants gave. The repertoire was sequenced with immunoSEQ multiplex PCR; TCRdb's copy has only in-frame clones and lacks some. The sample records a few hundred thousand clones, 88% being singletons. The entry originates in a study of blood T cell repertoires in COVID-19. CDR3 length equals 11 residues. The receptor was derived from a young woman who had recovered from COVID-19. The rearrangement uses TRBV21-1 and TRBJ1-2. TRBV21-1 is marked as a pseudogene. The sample consisted of PBMCs or T cells enriched from blood (not recorded which). The DNA of the CDR3 is TGTGCCAGCCGACGCCGAGGCGGCTACACCTTC. This gives the protein CASRRRGGYTF.